This T cell receptor (beta chain) came from a study of shared clonotypes between healthy human individuals. Looking at the study overall: Donors, aged 18 to 49, were a couple of women and a few men.

TCRdb keeps only in-frame clones here, not all; method: immunoSEQ multiplex PCR. The repertoire consists of 2 million or so clones, with 90% to 95% occurring once and the leading ten covering 0.13%. Germline lookup yields CDR1 MNHEY and CDR2 SVGAGI. This CDR3 region has 13 residues. V lost 4 bases, J lost 4 bases, and 2 bases stayed unmatched. The sequence was obtained from a man aged 18-30 years in good health. The material sequenced was naive CD4+ T cells sorted from blood. Subset specified: CD45RA+ positively selected. V gene TRBV6-5 combines with J gene TRBJ1-1, with 8 bases aligning to TRBD1. This chain's CDR3 is CASSLDRATEAFF. The DNA of the CDR3 is TGTGCCAGCAGTTTGGACAGGGCCACTGAAGCTTTCTTT.